Here is one TCR beta chain with its context. The specificity of this receptor is unknown. There are no base qualities to consult, and no much larger clone falls within one base. TCRbeta CDR3 regions were sequenced with the immunoSEQ Assay. After extraction, genomic DNA underwent amplification by bias-controlled multiplex PCR, followed by high-throughput sequencing. As for the original processing: To quantify the absolute abundance of every unique TCRbeta CDR3 region, sequences were collapsed and filtered. Usable DNA was measured by amplifying reference genes present in all nucleated cells, and TCRbeta template counts were normalized to that usable DNA to estimate T cell fraction. Repertoire TCRs were annotated as SARS-CoV-2-specific by exact matching of V gene, CDR3 amino acid sequence and J gene to a known reactive TCR set. The reference SARS-CoV-2 TCR set was derived from MIRA and filtered for enrichment in COVID-19-positive ImmuneCODE repertoires, a step that removed public or cross-reactive TCRs. Using the MIRA antigens, annotated TCRs were further analysed by specific ORF or by position within an ORF. Breadth was defined as annotated unique rearrangements over total unique productive rearrangements; depth was the summed frequency of those rearrangements. Two-sided Wilcoxon rank-sum tests were used to compare TCR breadth between groups. This immuneACCESS table, as held by TCRdb, lists in-frame sequences with V and J called but not all clones. Of the missing ones, under half trace to an unresolved V gene in checked studies; the others have no known cause. The V and J calls and the clone size are those of that table, but D and trimming were determined from the DNA. In this sample the table shows around 450,000 clones, 75% to 90% of which occur a single time. About 2.5% of the sample is taken by the ten largest.

The sample originates from a study of Ad26.COV2.S vaccination and SARS-CoV-2 variants (TCRdb year 2021). Regarding the research as a whole: Vaccine-arm donors were drawn from COV1001, a multicentre, randomized, double-blind, placebo-controlled phase I-IIa trial of Ad26.COV2.S in healthy adults. Ad26.COV2.S was administered intramuscularly at 5 x 10^10 or 1 x 10^11 viral particles, either as a single shot or as two shots given 56 days apart. TCRbeta repertoire sequencing served as the tool for gauging how specific and how broad the SARS-CoV-2-reactive T cell receptors were following Ad26.COV2.S vaccination. A total of approximately 30 samples were included in the TCR-sequenced set, comprising 19 Ad26.COV2.S vaccine recipients, 5 placebo recipients and 8 SARS-CoV-2 convalescent individuals. Trial participants were randomized into five groups of five, in which low-dose or high-dose Ad26.COV2.S was given once or twice, or placebo was given on both occasions. Blinding of investigators to trial group allocation was maintained during experiments and outcome assessment.

The intended sense of this specimen's treatment or condition label: about 20 received Ad26.COV2.S at low or high dose, single or two shots; about 5 received placebo; per-sample allocation not given. For vaccine and placebo recipients, the sequenced repertoires came from samples collected on day 63 after the first injection. Between 29 July and 7 August 2020, Cohort 1b enrolled 25 adults aged 18-55 years at one site in Boston, USA. Ad26.COV2.S was a replication-incompetent adenovirus type 26 vector expressing a prefusion-stabilized SARS-CoV-2 spike protein from the original Wuhan strain. Overall study results and their limits: The study was not powered to compare responses between vaccine doses or regimens. Higher spike-specific TCR breadth was observed in Ad26.COV2.S recipients than in placebo recipients (P = 0.0014). Comparable non-spike TCR breadth was observed between vaccine and placebo recipients, consistent with only spike being contained in the vaccine. Substantial breadth of spike-specific CD8+ and CD4+ T cell responses was reported after vaccination. According to the authors, total T cell responses may have been underestimated by the TCR breadth and depth analyses.

CDR3 length: 14 amino acids, cysteine to phenylalanine. CDR3 DNA is the only sequence kept; it has 42 bases, read in frame from the first base. The germline V gene (reference sequence) specifies LGHDT as CDR1 and YNNKEL as CDR2. Trimming at the junction amounts to 0 bases on V and 4 bases on J, and the germline ends lie 7 bases apart. Sample: peripheral blood, taken in a trial of Ad26.COV2.S vaccine versus placebo. Recombination joined TRBV3-1 (or the pseudogene TRBV3-2) with TRBJ1-5, with no confident D gene call. The source is a person between 18 and 65 years old who received the Ad26.COV2.S COVID-19 vaccine or a placebo. The CDR3 loop reads CASSQEFRNQPQHF. The bases are TGTGCCAGCAGCCAAGAGTTCCGGAATCAGCCCCAGCATTTT.